This TCR beta chain stems from a study of T-cell memory formation after mild COVID-19. Using its own MiXCR run on the 5' RACE reads, TCRdb lists one record per CDR3 protein. The repertoire has 500,000 to 600,000 distinct CDR3 sequences, approximately 18% of them found once; the top ten carry approximately 12%. CDR1 and CDR2 (germline): MDHEN, SYDVKM. CDR3 length: 14 amino acids. V lost 3 bases and J 8 bases, leaving 13 bases between the germline ends. The genes are TRBV28 and TRBJ1-4, with D possibly being TRBD1 (6 bases). Sequencing was carried out using PBMCs or a T cell subset sorted from them (not recorded which). This clonotype was sampled from an adult woman who had mild COVID-19 (a few samples of this study predate the infection). Cell type and time point are not known. The CDR3 loop is CASSFPRGEEKLFF. The CDR3 DNA is TGTGCCAGCAGTTTCCCCAGGGGCGAGGAAAAACTGTTTTTT.